This TCR beta chain was documented in a study of T cell responses to AZD1222 COVID-19 vaccine. Study observations and caveats: Compared with day 0, the breadth and depth of the Spike-specific TCR repertoire rose significantly after two doses of AZD1222. Among the donors, most were white British and more were female, and clonal diversity was possibly underestimated.

Worth noting for this clone: The antigen remains undetermined.

Second-dose intervals of approximately 4 or approximately 12 weeks were pooled. Method: immunoSEQ multiplex PCR; TCRdb's copy keeps in-frame clones and lacks some. The sample has some 150,000 clones; over 70% are singletons. V lost 4 bases and J lost 8; bases outside the gene matches: 5. The CDR3 consists of 14 residues. From germline, CDR1 is SGDLS and CDR2 YYNGEE. This TCR was recovered from an adult who received the AZD1222 COVID-19 vaccine. Material: peripheral blood, obtained 28 days after the second AZD1222 dose. The chain carries TRBV9 and TRBJ1-4; 10 nucleotides align to TRBD1. The CDR3: CASSKGQGGEKLFF. DNA for the CDR3: TGTGCCAGCAGCAAAGGACAGGGGGGAGAAAAACTGTTTTTT. Complete variable domain (other parts from reference TRBV9 and TRBJ1-4): DSGVTQTPKHLITATGQRVTLRCSPRSGDLSVYWYQQSLDQGLQFLIQYYNGEERAKGNILERFSAQQFPDLHSELNLSSLELGDSALYFCASSKGQGGEKLFFGSGTQLSVL.